These 6 T cell receptor beta chains were all obtained from the same sample, sequenced in a study of cytomegalovirus exposure and HLA in healthy donors. Produced via immunoSEQ multiplex PCR; TCRdb's table is partial and in-frame only. In the table there are about 240,000 clones, approximately 87% of which are singletons. The sequenced sample was PBMCs. These receptors originate from a man between 18 and 35 years old in good health and CMV-seronegative.

This rearrangement joins TRBV27 to TRBJ2-1, with D possibly TRBD1 on 5 matching bases. Germline V gene sequence: CDR1 MNHEY, CDR2 SMNVEV (reference sequence). The CDR3 consists of 15 residues. Trimming removed 3 bases at V and 4 bases at J, with 13 bases between. CDR3 coding DNA: TGTGCCAGCAGTTTGGAGTCAGGACAATACAATGAGCAGTTCTTC. As protein: CASSLESGQYNEQFF.

This clone was observed once. This sequence joins TRBV30 and TRBJ2-1; 13 bases agree with TRBD2. The CDR3 is 19 amino acids. V dropped 3 bases and J dropped 6; count of bases not matched to a gene: 17. Germline CDR1 reads GTSNPN; CDR2 reads SVGIG (reference sequence). CDR3 DNA sequence: TGTGCCTGGAGAAAAATGAGGACTAGCGGGAGCCAGGGTAGCAATGAGCAGTTCTTC. It specifies CAWRKMRTSGSQGSNEQFF.

V is TRBV27 and J is TRBJ1-1; 9 positions agree with TRBD1. Germline values: CDR1 MNHEY, CDR2 SMNVEV (reference sequence). With 6 bases clipped from V and 3 bases from J, the junction kept 5 bases outside the gene matches. The CDR3 loop spans 14 amino acids. This CDR3 reads CASRWTGVDTEAFF. The CDR3 DNA sequence: TGTGCCAGCAGATGGACAGGGGTGGACACTGAAGCTTTCTTT.

The genes are TRBV27 and TRBJ2-3; D not certain. Trimming cost V 2 bases and J 2 bases, with 8 bases left between them. Germline CDR1 is MNHEY and CDR2 is SMNVEV (reference sequence). The CDR3 is made up of 14 amino acids. CDR3 sequence (DNA): TGTGCCAGCAGTTTAATTGGCTTCACAGATACGCAGTATTTT. This translates into CASSLIGFTDTQYF.

V usage is TRBV2 and J usage is TRBJ2-6, with D possibly TRBD1 on 6 matching bases. Trimming stripped 4 bases from V and 0 bases from J, with 10 bases between. CDR1 is SNHLY, CDR2 FYNNEI, per germline. This CDR3 contains 16 residues. CDR3 nucleotides: TGTGCCAGCAGTGCTTTGGGGGCCTCTGGGGCCAACGTCCTGACTTTC. Its protein is CASSALGASGANVLTF.

The CDR3 region is CASSLVRFQGLARVEQFF. The CDR3 bases are TGTGCCAGCAGCTTAGTAAGGTTCCAGGGACTAGCGCGCGTTGAGCAGTTCTTC. The V and J genes are TRBV7-2 and TRBJ2-1, with TRBD2 identical over 10 bases. Germline assignment: CDR1 SGHTA and CDR2 FQGNSA. CDR3 size: 18 residues. The V gene end was trimmed by 1 base and the J gene end by 9 bases; junction bases not matched to a gene: 15.